The T cell receptor (beta chain) under discussion was sequenced for a study of OX40 agonist ivuxolimab in advanced cancers. The table came from immunoSEQ multiplex PCR; TCRdb's copy has only in-frame clones and leaves some out. The data hold about 62,000 clones, with around 80% observed a single time. From germline, CDR1 is LGHNA and CDR2 YNFKEQ. This CDR3 has 14 residues. Germline trimming cut 1 base from V and 7 bases from J; bases unmatched to any gene: 0. This chain connects TRBV4-2 to TRBJ1-6; 8 bases map to TRBD1. The sequences come from CD4+ or CD8+ T cells sorted from blood, collected in a trial of the OX40 agonist ivuxolimab. The clonotype was recovered from an adult with an advanced solid tumor such as melanoma, head and neck, liver or kidney cancer. CDR3 sequence (DNA): TGTGCCAGCAGCCAAGGGACAGGGAATTCACCCCTCCACTTT. Its protein is CASSQGTGNSPLHF.